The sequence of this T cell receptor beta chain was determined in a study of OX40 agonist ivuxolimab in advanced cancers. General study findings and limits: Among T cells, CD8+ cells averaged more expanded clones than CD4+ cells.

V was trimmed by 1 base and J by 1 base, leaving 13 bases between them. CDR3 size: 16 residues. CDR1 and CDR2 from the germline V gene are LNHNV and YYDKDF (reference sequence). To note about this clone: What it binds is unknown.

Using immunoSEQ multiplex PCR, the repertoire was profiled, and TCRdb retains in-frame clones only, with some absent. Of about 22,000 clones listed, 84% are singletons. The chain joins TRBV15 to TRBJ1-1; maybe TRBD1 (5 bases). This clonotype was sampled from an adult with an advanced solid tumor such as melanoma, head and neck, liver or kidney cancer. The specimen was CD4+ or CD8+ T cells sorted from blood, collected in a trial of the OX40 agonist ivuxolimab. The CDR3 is CATSRGGQGRNTEAFF. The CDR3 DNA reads TGTGCCACCAGCAGAGGAGGGCAGGGAAGGAACACTGAAGCTTTCTTT.